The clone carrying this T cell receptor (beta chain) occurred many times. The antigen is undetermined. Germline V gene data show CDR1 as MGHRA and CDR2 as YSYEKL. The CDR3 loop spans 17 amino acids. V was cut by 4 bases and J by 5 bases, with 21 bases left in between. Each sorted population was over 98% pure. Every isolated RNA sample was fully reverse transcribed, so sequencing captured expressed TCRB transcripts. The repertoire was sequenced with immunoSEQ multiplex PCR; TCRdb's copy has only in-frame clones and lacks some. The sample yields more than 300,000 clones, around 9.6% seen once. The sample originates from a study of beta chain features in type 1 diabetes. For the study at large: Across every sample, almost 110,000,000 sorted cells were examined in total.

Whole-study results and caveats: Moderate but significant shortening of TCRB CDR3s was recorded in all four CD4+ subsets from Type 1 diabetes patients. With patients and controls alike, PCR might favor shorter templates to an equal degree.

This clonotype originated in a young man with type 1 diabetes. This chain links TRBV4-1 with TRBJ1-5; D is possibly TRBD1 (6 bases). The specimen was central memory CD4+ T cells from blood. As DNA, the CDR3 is TGCGCCAGCAGCCCCTTGGCCCGCGACAGGAGAGATCAGCCCCAGCATTTT. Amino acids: CASSPLARDRRDQPQHF.